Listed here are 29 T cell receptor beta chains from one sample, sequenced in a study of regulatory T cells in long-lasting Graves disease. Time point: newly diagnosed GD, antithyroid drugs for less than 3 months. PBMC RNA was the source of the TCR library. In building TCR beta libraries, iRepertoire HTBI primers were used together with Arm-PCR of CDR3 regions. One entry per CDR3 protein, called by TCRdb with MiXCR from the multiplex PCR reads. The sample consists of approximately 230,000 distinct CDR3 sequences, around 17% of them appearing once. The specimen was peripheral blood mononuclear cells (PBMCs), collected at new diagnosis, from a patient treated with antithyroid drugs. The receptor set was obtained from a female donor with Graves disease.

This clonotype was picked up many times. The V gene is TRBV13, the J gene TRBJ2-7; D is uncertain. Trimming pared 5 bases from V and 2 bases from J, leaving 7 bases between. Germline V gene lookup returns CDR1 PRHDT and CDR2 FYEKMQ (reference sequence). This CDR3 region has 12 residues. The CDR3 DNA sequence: TGTGCCAGCAGCAGAAGAGCCTACGAGCAGTACTTC. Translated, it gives CASSRRAYEQYF.

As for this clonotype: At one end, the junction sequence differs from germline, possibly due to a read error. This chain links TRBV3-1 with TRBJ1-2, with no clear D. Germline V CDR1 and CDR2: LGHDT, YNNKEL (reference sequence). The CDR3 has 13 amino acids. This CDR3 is CASSQRQNYGYAF. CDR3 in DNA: TGTGCCAGCAGCCAACGGCAGAACTATGGCTACGCCTTC.

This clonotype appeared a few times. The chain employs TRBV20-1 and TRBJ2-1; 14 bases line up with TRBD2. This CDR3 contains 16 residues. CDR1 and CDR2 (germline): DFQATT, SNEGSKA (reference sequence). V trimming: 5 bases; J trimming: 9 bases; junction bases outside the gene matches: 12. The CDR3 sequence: CSAPDGLAGGGGEQFF. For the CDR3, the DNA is TGCAGTGCTCCCGACGGACTAGCGGGGGGTGGAGGTGAGCAGTTCTTC.

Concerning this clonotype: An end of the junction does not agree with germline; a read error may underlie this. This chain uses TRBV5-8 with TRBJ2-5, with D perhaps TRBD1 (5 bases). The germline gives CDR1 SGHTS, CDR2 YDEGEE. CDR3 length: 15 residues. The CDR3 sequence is CASSATQGSQETHYF. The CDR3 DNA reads TGTGCCAGCAGCGCAACCCAGGGTTCCCAAGAGACCCACTACTTC. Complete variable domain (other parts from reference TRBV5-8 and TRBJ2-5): EAGVTQSPTHLIKTRGQQATLRCSPISGHTSVYWYQQALGLGLQFLLWYDEGEERNRGNFPPRFSGRQFPNYSSELNVNALELEDSALYLCASSATQGSQETHYFGPGTRLLVL.

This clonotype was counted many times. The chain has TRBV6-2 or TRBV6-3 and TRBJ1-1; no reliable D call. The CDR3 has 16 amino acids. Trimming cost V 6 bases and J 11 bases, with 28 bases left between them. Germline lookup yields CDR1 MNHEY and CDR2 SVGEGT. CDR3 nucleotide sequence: TGTGCCAGCAGCCGCGCCCCTCGTGGGTTGGGGATCGTGGCTTTCTTT. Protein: CASSRAPRGLGIVAFF.

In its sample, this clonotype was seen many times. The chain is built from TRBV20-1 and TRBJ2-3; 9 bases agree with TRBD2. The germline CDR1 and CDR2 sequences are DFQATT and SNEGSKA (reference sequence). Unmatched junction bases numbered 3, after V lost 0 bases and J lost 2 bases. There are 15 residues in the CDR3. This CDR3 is CSAREASGTTDTQYF. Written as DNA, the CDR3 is TGCAGTGCTAGAGAGGCTAGCGGGACCACAGATACGCAGTATTTT.

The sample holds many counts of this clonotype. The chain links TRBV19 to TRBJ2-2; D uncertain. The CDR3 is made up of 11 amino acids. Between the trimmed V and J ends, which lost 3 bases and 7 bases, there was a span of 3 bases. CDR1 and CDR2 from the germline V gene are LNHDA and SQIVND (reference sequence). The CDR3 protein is CASSINGELFF. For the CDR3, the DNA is TGTGCCAGTAGTATTAACGGGGAGCTGTTTTTT.

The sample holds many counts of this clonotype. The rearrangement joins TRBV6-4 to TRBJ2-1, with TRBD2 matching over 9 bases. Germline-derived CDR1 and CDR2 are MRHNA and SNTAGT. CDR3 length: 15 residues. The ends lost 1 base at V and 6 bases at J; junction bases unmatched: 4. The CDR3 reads CASSDLAGAFNEQFF. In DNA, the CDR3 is TGTGCCAGCAGTGACTTAGCGGGAGCATTCAATGAGCAGTTCTTC.

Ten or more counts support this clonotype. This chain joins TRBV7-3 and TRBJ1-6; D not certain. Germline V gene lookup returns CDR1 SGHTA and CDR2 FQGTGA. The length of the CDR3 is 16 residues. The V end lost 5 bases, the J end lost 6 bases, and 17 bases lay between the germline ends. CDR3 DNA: TGTGCCAGCAGCGAAGGACTGGGGTTGCGTAATTCACCCCTCCACTTT. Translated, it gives CASSEGLGLRNSPLHF.

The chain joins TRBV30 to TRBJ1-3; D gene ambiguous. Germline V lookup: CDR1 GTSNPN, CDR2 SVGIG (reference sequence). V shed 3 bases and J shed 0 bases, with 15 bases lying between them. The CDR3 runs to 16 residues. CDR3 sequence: CAWRHPDGTSGNTIYF. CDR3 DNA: TGTGCCTGGAGGCATCCGGACGGCACCTCTGGAAACACCATATATTTT.

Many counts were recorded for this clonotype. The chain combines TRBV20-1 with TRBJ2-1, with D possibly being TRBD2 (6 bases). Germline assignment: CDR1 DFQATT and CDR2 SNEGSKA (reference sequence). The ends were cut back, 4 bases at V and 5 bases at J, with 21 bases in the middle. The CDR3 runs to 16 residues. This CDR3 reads CSANGVGLASNNEQFF. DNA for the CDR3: TGCAGTGCTAATGGGGTGGGTCTAGCGTCAAACAATGAGCAGTTCTTC.

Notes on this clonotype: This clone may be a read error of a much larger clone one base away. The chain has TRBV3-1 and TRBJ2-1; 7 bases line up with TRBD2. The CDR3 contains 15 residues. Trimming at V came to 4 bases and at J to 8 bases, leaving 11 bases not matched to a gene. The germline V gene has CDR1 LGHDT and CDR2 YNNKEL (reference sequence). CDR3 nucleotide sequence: TGTGCCAGCAGCCCTACTAGCGTGGGAGGGGATGAGCAGTTCTTC. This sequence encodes CASSPTSVGGDEQFF.

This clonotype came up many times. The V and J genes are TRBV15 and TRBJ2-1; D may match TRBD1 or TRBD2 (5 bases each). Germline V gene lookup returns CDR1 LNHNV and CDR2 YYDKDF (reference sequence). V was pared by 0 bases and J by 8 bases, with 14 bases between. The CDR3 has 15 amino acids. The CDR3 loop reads CATSRDLVRGDEQFF. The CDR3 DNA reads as TGTGCCACCAGCAGAGATTTAGTTCGGGGCGATGAGCAGTTCTTC.

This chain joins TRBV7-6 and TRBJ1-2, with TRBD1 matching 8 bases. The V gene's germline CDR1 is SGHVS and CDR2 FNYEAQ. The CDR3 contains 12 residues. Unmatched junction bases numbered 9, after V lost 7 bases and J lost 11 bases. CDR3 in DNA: TGTGCCAGCACCGCGGGGACAGGTTTTTACACCTTC. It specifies CASTAGTGFYTF.

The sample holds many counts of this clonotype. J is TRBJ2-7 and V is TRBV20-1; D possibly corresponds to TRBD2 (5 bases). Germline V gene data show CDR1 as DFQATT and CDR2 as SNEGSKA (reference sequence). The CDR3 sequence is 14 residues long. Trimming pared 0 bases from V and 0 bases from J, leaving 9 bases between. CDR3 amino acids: CSARDETSSYEQYF. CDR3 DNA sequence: TGCAGTGCTAGAGACGAAACTAGCTCCTACGAGCAGTACTTC.

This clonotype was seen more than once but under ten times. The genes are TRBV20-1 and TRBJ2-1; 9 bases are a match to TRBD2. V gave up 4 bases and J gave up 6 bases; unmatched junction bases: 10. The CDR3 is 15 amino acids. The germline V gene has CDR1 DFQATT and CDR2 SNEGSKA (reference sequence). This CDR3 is CSAMSSGIRGNEQFF. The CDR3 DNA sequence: TGCAGTGCTATGTCTAGCGGGATACGTGGCAATGAGCAGTTCTTC.

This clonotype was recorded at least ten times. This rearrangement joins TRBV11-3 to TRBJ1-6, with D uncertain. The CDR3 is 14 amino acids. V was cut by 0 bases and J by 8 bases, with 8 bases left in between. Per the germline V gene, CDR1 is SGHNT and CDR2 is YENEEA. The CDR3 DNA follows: TGTGCCAGCAGCTTAGATCGAGTGTATTCACCCCTCCACTTT. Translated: CASSLDRVYSPLHF. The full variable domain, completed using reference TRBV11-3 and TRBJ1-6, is EAGVVQSPRYKIIEKKQPVAFWCNPISGHNTLYWYLQNLGQGPELLIRYENEEAVDDSQLPKDRFSAERLKGVDSTLKIQPAELGDSAVYLCASSLDRVYSPLHFGNGTRLTVT.

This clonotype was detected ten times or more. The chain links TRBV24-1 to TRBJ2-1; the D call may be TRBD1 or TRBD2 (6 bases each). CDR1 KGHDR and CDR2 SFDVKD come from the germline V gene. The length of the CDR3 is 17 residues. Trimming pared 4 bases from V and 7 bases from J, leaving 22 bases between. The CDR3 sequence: CATSDLNGDLGGNEQFF. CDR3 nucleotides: TGTGCCACCAGTGACCTGAATGGGGACTTAGGGGGGAATGAGCAGTTCTTC.

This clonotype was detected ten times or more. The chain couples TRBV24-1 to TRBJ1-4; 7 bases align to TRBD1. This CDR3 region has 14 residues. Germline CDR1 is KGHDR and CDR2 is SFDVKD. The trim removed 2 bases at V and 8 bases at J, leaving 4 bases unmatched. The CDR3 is CATSDYGTAEKLFF. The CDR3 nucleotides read TGTGCCACCAGTGATTACGGGACAGCAGAAAAACTGTTTTTT.

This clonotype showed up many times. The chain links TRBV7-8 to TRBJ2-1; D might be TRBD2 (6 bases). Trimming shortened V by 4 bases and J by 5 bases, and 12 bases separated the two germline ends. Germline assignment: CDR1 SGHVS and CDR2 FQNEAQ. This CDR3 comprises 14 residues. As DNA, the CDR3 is TGTGCCAGCAGCTCCCGGGACTTCGACAATGAGCAGTTCTTC. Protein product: CASSSRDFDNEQFF.

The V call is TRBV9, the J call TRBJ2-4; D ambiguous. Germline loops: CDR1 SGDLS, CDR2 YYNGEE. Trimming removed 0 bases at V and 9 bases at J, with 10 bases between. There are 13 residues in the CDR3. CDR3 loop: CASSVDGEGIQYF. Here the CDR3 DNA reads TGTGCCAGCAGCGTAGATGGAGAAGGCATTCAGTACTTC.

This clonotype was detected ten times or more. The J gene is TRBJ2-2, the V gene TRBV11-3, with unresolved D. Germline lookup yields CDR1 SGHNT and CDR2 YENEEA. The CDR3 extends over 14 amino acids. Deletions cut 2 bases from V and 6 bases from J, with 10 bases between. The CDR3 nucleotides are TGTGCCAGCAGCTTATCCCGTGGCGCCGGGGAGCTGTTTTTT. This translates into CASSLSRGAGELFF. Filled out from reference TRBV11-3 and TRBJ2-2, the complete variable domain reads EAGVVQSPRYKIIEKKQPVAFWCNPISGHNTLYWYLQNLGQGPELLIRYENEEAVDDSQLPKDRFSAERLKGVDSTLKIQPAELGDSAVYLCASSLSRGAGELFFGEGSRLTVL.

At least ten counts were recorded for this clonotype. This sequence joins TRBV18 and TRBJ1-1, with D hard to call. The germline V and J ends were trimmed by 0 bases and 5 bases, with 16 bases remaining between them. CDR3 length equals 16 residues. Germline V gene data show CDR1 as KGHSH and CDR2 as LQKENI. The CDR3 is CASSPPSTVSRTEAFF. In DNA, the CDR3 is TGTGCCAGCTCACCACCGAGCACGGTTTCAAGAACTGAAGCTTTCTTT. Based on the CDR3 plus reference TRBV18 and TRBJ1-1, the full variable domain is NAGVMQNPRHLVRRRGQEARLRCSPMKGHSHVYWYRQLPEEGLKFMVYLQKENIIDESGMPKERFSAEFPKEGPSILRIQQVVRGDSAAYFCASSPPSTVSRTEAFFGQGTRLTVV.

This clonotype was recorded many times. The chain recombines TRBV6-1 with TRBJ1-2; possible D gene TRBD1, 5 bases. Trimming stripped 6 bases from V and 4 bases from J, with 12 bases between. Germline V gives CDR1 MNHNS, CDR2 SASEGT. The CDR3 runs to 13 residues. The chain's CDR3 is CASRATGSYGYTF. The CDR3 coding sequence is TGTGCCAGCAGAGCAACAGGCTCCTATGGCTACACCTTC.

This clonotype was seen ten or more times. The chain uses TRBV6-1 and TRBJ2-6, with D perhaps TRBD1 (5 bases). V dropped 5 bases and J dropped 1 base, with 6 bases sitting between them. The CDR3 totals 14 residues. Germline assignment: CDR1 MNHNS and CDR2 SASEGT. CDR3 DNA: TGTGCCAGCAGTAGGGGATCTGGGGCCAACGTCCTGACTTTC. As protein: CASSRGSGANVLTF.

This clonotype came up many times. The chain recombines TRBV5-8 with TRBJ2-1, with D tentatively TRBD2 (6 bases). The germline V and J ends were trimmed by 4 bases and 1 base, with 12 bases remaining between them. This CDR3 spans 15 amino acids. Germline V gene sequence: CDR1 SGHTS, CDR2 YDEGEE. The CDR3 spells CASSDRGISYNEQFF. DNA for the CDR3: TGTGCCAGCAGCGACCGCGGGATTTCCTACAATGAGCAGTTCTTC.

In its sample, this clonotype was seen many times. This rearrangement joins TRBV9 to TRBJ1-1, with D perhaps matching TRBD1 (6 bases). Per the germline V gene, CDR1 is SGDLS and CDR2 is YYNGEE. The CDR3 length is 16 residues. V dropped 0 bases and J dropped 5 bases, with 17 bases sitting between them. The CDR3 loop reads CASSVGGRGLGTEAFF. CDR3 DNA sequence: TGTGCCAGCAGCGTAGGAGGCAGGGGACTGGGGACTGAAGCTTTCTTT.

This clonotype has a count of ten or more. This chain's CDR3 is CASTDSGATNEKLFF. Here the CDR3 DNA reads TGTGCCAGTACGGACTCGGGGGCAACTAATGAAAAACTGTTTTTT. The V gene is TRBV19, the J gene TRBJ1-4; TRBD1 might be the D (5 bases). Germline CDR1 is LNHDA and CDR2 is SQIVND (reference sequence). The CDR3 has 15 amino acids. The germline V and J ends were trimmed by 7 bases and 0 bases, with 12 bases remaining between them.

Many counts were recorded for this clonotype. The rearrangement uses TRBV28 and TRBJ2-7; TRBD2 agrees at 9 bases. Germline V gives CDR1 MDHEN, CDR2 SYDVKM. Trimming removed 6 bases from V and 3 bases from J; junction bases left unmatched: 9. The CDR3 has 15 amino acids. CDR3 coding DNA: TGTGCCAGCAGCGGGGCTAGCGGGAAACGCTACGAGCAGTACTTC. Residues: CASSGASGKRYEQYF. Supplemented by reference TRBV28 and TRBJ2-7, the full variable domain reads DVKVTQSSRYLVKRTGEKVFLECVQDMDHENMFWYRQDPGLGLRLIYFSYDVKMKEKGDIPEGYSVSREKKERFSLILESASTNQTSMYLCASSGASGKRYEQYFGPGTRLTVT.